Following are 28 T cell receptor beta chains from one sample sequenced in a study of T cell repertoires in cytomegalovirus infection. The antigens for these receptors are not known. TCRdb used MiXCR to reprocess the reads, holding one entry per CDR3 protein. The sample has about 470,000 distinct CDR3 sequences, about 42% seen once; the top ten hold 40% to 50%. The sample here was cultured PBMCs, taken from culture after CMV antigen stimulation. The receptors were gathered from a human donor in good health (CMV status not recorded). Some clones in this sample may be carry-over from other donors' samples.

This clonotype was detected once. The gene calls are TRBV27 and TRBJ2-1; possibly TRBD2 for D (6 bases). This CDR3 is built from 14 residues. Germline lookup yields CDR1 MNHEY and CDR2 SMNVEV (reference sequence). V was clipped by 2 bases and J by 12 bases, with 17 bases between them. CDR3 in amino acids: CASSLRDSSFGQFF. For the CDR3, the DNA is TGTGCCAGCAGTTTAAGGGACTCCTCATTTGGGCAGTTCTTC.

V is TRBV24-1 and J is TRBJ2-5; D is unclear. The V end was cut by 6 bases, the J end by 0 bases, with 7 bases between. The CDR3 spans 13 residues. CDR1 and CDR2 (germline): KGHDR, SFDVKD. As DNA, the CDR3 is TGTGCCACCAGTCCGACGTACCAAGAGACCCAGTACTTC. It codes for CATSPTYQETQYF.

The rearrangement joins TRBV11-2 to TRBJ2-3, with 12 nucleotides matching TRBD1. Germline loops: CDR1 SGHAT, CDR2 FQNNGV. Losses at the gene ends were 4 bases for V and 4 bases for J; bases not matched to a gene: 6. This CDR3 has 16 amino acids. Here the CDR3 DNA reads TGTGCCAGCAGCTCGACCCGGGACAGGGGGCCAGATACGCAGTATTTT. Encoded protein: CASSSTRDRGPDTQYF.

The chain joins TRBV6-2 or TRBV6-3 to TRBJ2-1; D is undetermined. Per germline, CDR1 MNHEY and CDR2 SVGEGT. V was cut by 0 bases and J by 2 bases, with 8 bases left in between. This CDR3 has 15 residues. Written as DNA, the CDR3 is TGTGCCAGCAGTTACTCCCGAGGCACCTACAATGAGCAGTTCTTC. Protein sequence: CASSYSRGTYNEQFF.

The chain joins TRBV30 to TRBJ1-6; unclear D gene. Germline assignment: CDR1 GTSNPN and CDR2 SVGIG (reference sequence). V lost 5 bases, J lost 3 bases, and 11 bases lay in between. The CDR3 runs to 14 residues. The CDR3: CAWSRPSYNSPLHF. CDR3 nucleotide sequence: TGTGCCTGGTCGAGACCCAGCTATAATTCACCCCTCCACTTT.

This clonotype was seen more than once but under ten times. The V gene is TRBV4-2, the J gene TRBJ2-7, with 10 bases identical to TRBD1. Losses at the gene ends were 0 bases for V and 4 bases for J; bases not matched to a gene: 3. The CDR3 spans 15 residues. Germline V gene data show CDR1 as LGHNA and CDR2 as YNFKEQ. The DNA of the CDR3 is TGTGCCAGCAGCCAAGAGGGGGACAGGGGTTACGAGCAGTACTTC. Encoded protein: CASSQEGDRGYEQYF.

This chain joins TRBV19 and TRBJ2-1, with D possibly matching TRBD2 (5 bases). Germline loops: CDR1 LNHDA, CDR2 SQIVND (reference sequence). This CDR3 region has 14 residues. V lost 3 bases and J lost 8, with 14 bases in between. The CDR3 region is CASSMASFLDEQFF. CDR3 DNA: TGTGCCAGTAGTATGGCTAGCTTCTTGGATGAGCAGTTCTTC.

The sample holds many counts of this clonotype. The rearrangement uses TRBV19 and TRBJ2-7; the match to TRBD2 covers 11 bases. The junction had 3 bases not matched to a gene; V was cut back by 5 bases and J by 3 bases. Germline CDR1 is LNHDA and CDR2 is SQIVND (reference sequence). This CDR3 is 14 amino acids long. Written as DNA, the CDR3 is TGTGCCAGTAGTGCTGGGACTAGCGGCTACGAGCAGTACTTC. Its protein product is CASSAGTSGYEQYF. The full variable domain, with the rest looked up from reference TRBV19 and TRBJ2-7, is DGGITQSPKYLFRKEGQNVTLSCEQNLNHDAMYWYRQDPGQGLRLIYYSQIVNDFQKGDIAEGYSVSREKKESFPLTVTSAQKNPTAFYLCASSAGTSGYEQYFGPGTRLTVT.

This chain links TRBV19 with TRBJ2-1; TRBD2 matches 8 bases. The germline V gene has CDR1 LNHDA and CDR2 SQIVND (reference sequence). The CDR3 extends over 18 amino acids. J gave up 0 bases and V 4 bases, and 11 bases lay outside the gene matches. DNA for the CDR3: TGTGCCAGTAGTACCCCCCGGGGGGGCCTCGACTCCTACAATGAGCAGTTCTTC. Protein sequence: CASSTPRGGLDSYNEQFF.

There are a few counts of this clonotype. This rearrangement joins TRBV6-5 to TRBJ1-2; a weak D match, TRBD1 (5 bases). Germline CDR1 reads MNHEY; CDR2 reads SVGAGI. This CDR3 is built from 14 residues. V was pared by 8 bases and J by 0 bases, with 13 bases between. The CDR3 DNA reads TGTGCCAGCTCTCGGACATATCCTAACTATGGCTACACCTTC. Protein: CASSRTYPNYGYTF.

The rearrangement uses TRBV24-1 and TRBJ1-1; D is unresolved. The CDR3 is made up of 17 amino acids. V was pared by 0 bases and J by 6 bases, with 19 bases between. The germline V gene encodes CDR1 KGHDR and CDR2 SFDVKD. In DNA form, the CDR3 reads TGTGCCACCAGTGATTTGCCCCCGGGCCCAGGAGAGCCTGAAGCTTTCTTT. It codes for CATSDLPPGPGEPEAFF.

J is TRBJ1-1 and V is TRBV6-1, with 7 nucleotides matching TRBD1. Germline V gene data show CDR1 as MNHNS and CDR2 as SASEGT. Unmatched junction bases numbered 2, after V lost 0 bases and J lost 1 base. The CDR3 spans 15 residues. The CDR3 reads CASSEANRGNTEAFF. The CDR3 region has the DNA TGTGCCAGCAGTGAAGCGAACAGGGGGAACACTGAAGCTTTCTTT.

The sample holds a few counts of this clonotype. This chain uses TRBV19 with TRBJ2-1, with no clear D. Germline V lookup: CDR1 LNHDA, CDR2 SQIVND (reference sequence). V dropped 4 bases and J dropped 7 bases, with 11 bases sitting between them. The CDR3 sequence is 13 residues long. The CDR3 DNA follows: TGTGCCAGTAGTACGGTCCCGAATAATGAGCAGTTCTTC. It yields the protein CASSTVPNNEQFF.

The rearrangement links TRBV7-8 to TRBJ2-1; 9 bases are a match to TRBD2. V lost 4 bases, J lost 8 bases, and 12 bases stayed unmatched. Germline V CDR1 and CDR2: SGHVS, FQNEAQ. The CDR3 is 16 amino acids. Here the CDR3 DNA reads TGTGCCAGCAGCTCCCGTCGGCTAGCGGGGAGGGATGAGCAGTTCTTC. Translated: CASSSRRLAGRDEQFF.

This sequence joins TRBV6-6 and TRBJ1-5; D perhaps matches TRBD1 (5 bases). The V and J ends lost 6 bases and 4 bases respectively, with 16 bases between them. Looked up from germline, CDR1 is MNHNY and CDR2 is SVGAGI (reference sequence). CDR3 length equals 15 residues. The CDR3 loop is CASSPPGGGNQPQHF. The CDR3 DNA follows: TGTGCCAGCAGCCCCCCCGGCGGGGGGAATCAGCCCCAGCATTTT.

This clonotype occurred a few times. The gene calls are TRBV7-4 and TRBJ1-2; D may be TRBD1 (5 bases). The V gene's germline CDR1 is SGHVT and CDR2 SQSDAQ. The CDR3 is 11 amino acids. The V gene lost 8 bases and the J gene lost 7 bases, with 11 bases spanning the gap. CDR3 sequence: CASQKGTGYTF. CDR3 in DNA: TGTGCCAGCCAGAAGGGGACTGGCTACACCTTC.

The chain has TRBV6-1 and TRBJ2-5; a possible D gene is TRBD1 (6 bases). This CDR3 has 14 amino acids. Germline-derived CDR1 and CDR2 are MNHNS and SASEGT. V lost 1 base to trimming and J lost 5 bases, with 11 bases between them. The CDR3: CASSEVPRGETQYF. The CDR3 DNA reads as TGTGCCAGCAGTGAAGTCCCCAGGGGTGAGACCCAGTACTTC.

This clonotype was recorded a few times. This chain joins TRBV6-1 and TRBJ2-7, with 9 positions matching TRBD1. This CDR3 spans 15 amino acids. In germline, CDR1 is MNHNS, CDR2 SASEGT. Unmatched junction bases numbered 5, after V lost 1 base and J lost 4 bases. CDR3 region: CASSEERDREYEQYF. Here the CDR3 DNA reads TGTGCCAGCAGTGAAGAAAGGGACAGGGAGTACGAGCAGTACTTC.

This clonotype has just a few counts. The rearrangement uses TRBV10-3 and TRBJ2-1, with TRBD2 matching 10 bases. V was pared by 0 bases and J by 7 bases, with 3 bases of the junction left unmatched. Germline V gene sequence: CDR1 ENHRY, CDR2 SYGVKD. The CDR3 is made up of 15 amino acids. This CDR3 is CAISESAGGRNEQFF. CDR3 DNA: TGTGCCATCAGTGAGTCAGCGGGAGGGCGAAATGAGCAGTTCTTC.

V and J are TRBV7-8 and TRBJ2-2, with D tentatively TRBD1 or TRBD2 (5 bases each). Between the trimmed V and J ends, which lost 2 bases and 8 bases, there was a span of 15 bases. In germline, CDR1 is SGHVS, CDR2 FQNEAQ. This CDR3 comprises 15 residues. The CDR3 loop reads CASSLRDPSEGELFF. The CDR3, as DNA: TGTGCCAGCAGCTTAAGGGACCCTTCAGAAGGGGAGCTGTTTTTT.

This clonotype was seen once. This chain uses TRBV7-2 with TRBJ1-1; D not resolved. Germline CDR1 reads SGHTA; CDR2 reads FQGNSA. The CDR3 extends over 12 amino acids. V was shortened by 5 bases and J by 9 bases, with 13 bases between the two germline ends. CDR3 nucleotides: TGTGCCAGCAGCCCGGCGCGGAGGAAAGCTTTCTTT. This translates into CASSPARRKAFF.

The chain has TRBV11-2 and TRBJ1-2; no reliable D call. Trimming took off 4 bases at V and 1 base at J, with 13 bases between the two ends. From germline, CDR1 is SGHAT and CDR2 FQNNGV. This CDR3 spans 15 amino acids. The CDR3 coding sequence is TGTGCCAGCAGCTCCCTCCGGAACTTTAACTATGGCTACACCTTC. This translates into CASSSLRNFNYGYTF. The complete variable domain, with remaining parts taken from reference TRBV11-2 and TRBJ1-2, reads EAGVAQSPRYKIIEKRQSVAFWCNPISGHATLYWYQQILGQGPKLLIQFQNNGVVDDSQLPKDRFSAERLKGVDSTLKIQPAKLEDSAVYLCASSSLRNFNYGYTFGSGTRLTVV.

This clonotype was counted only a few times. The chain joins TRBV28 to TRBJ2-3, with D possibly matching TRBD2 (6 bases). The V gene lost 1 base and the J gene lost 5 bases, with 16 bases spanning the gap. The CDR3 has 16 residues. Germline lookup yields CDR1 MDHEN and CDR2 SYDVKM. CDR3 in amino acids: CASSLFEGGPGDTQYF. CDR3 nucleotides: TGTGCCAGCAGTTTATTCGAGGGAGGCCCGGGAGATACGCAGTATTTT. The complete variable domain, with remaining parts taken from reference TRBV28 and TRBJ2-3, reads DVKVTQSSRYLVKRTGEKVFLECVQDMDHENMFWYRQDPGLGLRLIYFSYDVKMKEKGDIPEGYSVSREKKERFSLILESASTNQTSMYLCASSLFEGGPGDTQYFGPGTRLTVL.

The chain couples TRBV15 to TRBJ2-2; D could derive from TRBD1 or TRBD2 (6 bases each). There are 13 residues in the CDR3. Germline-derived CDR1 and CDR2 are LNHNV and YYDKDF (reference sequence). Trimming cost V 1 base and J 13 bases, with 13 bases left between them. The CDR3 loop reads CATSRVEGEALFF. As DNA, the CDR3 is TGTGCCACCAGCAGAGTGGAGGGGGAGGCGCTGTTTTTT.

Remarks on this clonotype: One junction end does not reproduce the germline sequence, and a read error may be involved. This chain connects TRBV7-2 to TRBJ2-7; 8 nucleotides match TRBD2. The CDR3 contains 14 residues. From germline, CDR1 is SGHTA and CDR2 FQGNSA. The CDR3 loop is CANSTLAGPYEQYF. In DNA form, the CDR3 reads TGTGCCAACAGCACCTTAGCGGGGCCCTACGAGCAGTACTTC.

V usage is TRBV7-2 and J usage is TRBJ2-7; D might be TRBD1 (6 bases). CDR3 size: 15 residues. Germline loops: CDR1 SGHTA, CDR2 FQGNSA. Trimming cost V 1 base and J 2 bases, with 12 bases left between them. The CDR3 nucleotides read TGTGCCAGCAGCTTAGTGGTGGGGGCTGCCTACGAGCAGTACTTC. Translated: CASSLVVGAAYEQYF.

The count of this clonotype is one. V usage is TRBV14 and J usage is TRBJ1-6, with D uncertain. V was shortened by 0 bases and J by 7 bases, with 16 bases between the two germline ends. This CDR3 region has 17 residues. In germline, CDR1 is SGHDN, CDR2 FVKESK. CDR3 sequence: CASSQDQPRVLNSPLHF. The CDR3 DNA reads TGTGCCAGCAGCCAAGATCAGCCCCGGGTCTTAAATTCACCCCTCCACTTT.

The V gene is TRBV7-2, the J gene TRBJ2-3; no clear D gene. Trimming removed 1 base at V and 7 bases at J, with 6 bases between. CDR3 size: 12 residues. The germline CDR1 and CDR2 sequences are SGHTA and FQGNSA. The CDR3 sequence: CASSLGGYTQYF. The CDR3 DNA sequence: TGTGCCAGCAGCTTAGGGGGTTATACGCAGTATTTT.